The 25 T cell receptor beta chains given below trace back to one sample, sequenced in a study of T-cell memory formation after mild COVID-19. Using its own MiXCR run on the 5' RACE reads, TCRdb lists one record per CDR3 protein. Here the sample spans around 250,000 distinct CDR3 sequences, roughly 17% being singletons. Specimen: PBMCs or a T cell subset sorted from them (not recorded which). These receptors were obtained from a man younger than 30 who had mild COVID-19 (a few samples of this study predate the infection). Cell type and time point are not known.

This clonotype occurred a few times. This chain links TRBV20-1 with TRBJ2-1; D possibly uses TRBD1 or TRBD2 (5 bases each). With 1 base removed from V and 6 bases from J, the gap between germline ends came to 13 bases. Germline values: CDR1 DFQATT, CDR2 SNEGSKA (reference sequence). The CDR3 extends over 14 amino acids. The CDR3, as DNA: TGCAGTGCTAGAGTGGGGACCGTTCTCAATGAGCAGTTCTTC. Translating it yields CSARVGTVLNEQFF.

The sample holds a few counts of this clonotype. The chain uses TRBV2 and TRBJ2-1; D is tentatively TRBD1 or TRBD2 (6 bases each). Germline V gene sequence: CDR1 SNHLY, CDR2 FYNNEI. The CDR3 is made up of 12 amino acids. V was clipped by 7 bases and J by 6 bases, with 10 bases between them. The CDR3, as DNA: TGTGCCAGCATTGAGGGGGGCAATGAGCAGTTCTTC. Translation gives CASIEGGNEQFF.

The chain employs TRBV7-6 and TRBJ2-1; D is possibly TRBD1 or TRBD2 (5 bases each). The CDR3 totals 15 residues. CDR1 is SGHVS and CDR2 is FNYEAQ in the germline V gene. V gave up 10 bases and J gave up 2 bases, with 18 bases separating them. In DNA, the CDR3 is TGTGCCACTGGGGCCCGGGAACGGACCTACAATGAGCAGTTCTTC. Protein product: CATGARERTYNEQFF.

The rearrangement uses TRBV20-1 and TRBJ1-5; 9 bases map to TRBD1. The CDR3 spans 14 residues. The trim removed 6 bases at V and 2 bases at J, leaving 5 bases unmatched. The germline CDR1 and CDR2 sequences are DFQATT and SNEGSKA (reference sequence). In DNA form, the CDR3 reads TGCAGTGCCGGGACAGGGCTTGGCAATCAGCCCCAGCATTTT. This sequence encodes CSAGTGLGNQPQHF.

The chain couples TRBV12-3 or TRBV12-4 to TRBJ2-7; TRBD1 matches 9 bases. The CDR3 is 14 amino acids. J gave up 3 bases and V 6 bases, and 6 bases lay outside the gene matches. CDR3 in amino acids: CASSPTGGFYEQYV. The CDR3 DNA is TGTGCCAGCAGCCCAACAGGGGGCTTCTACGAGCAGTACGTC.

This clonotype was picked up a small number of times. V gene TRBV3-1 combines with J gene TRBJ2-3; 8 nucleotides agree with TRBD2. Losses at the gene ends were 0 bases for V and 7 bases for J; bases not matched to a gene: 9. Germline CDR1 is LGHDT and CDR2 is YNNKEL (reference sequence). The CDR3 extends over 16 amino acids. CDR3 residues: CASSQDPGGARNTQYF. For the CDR3, the DNA is TGTGCCAGCAGCCAAGATCCCGGGGGGGCCCGCAATACGCAGTATTTT.

This rearrangement joins TRBV6-5 to TRBJ2-1; TRBD1 might be the D (6 bases). The CDR3 is made up of 18 amino acids. Germline V gives CDR1 MNHEY, CDR2 SVGAGI. Trimming removed 0 bases from V and 3 bases from J, with 18 bases in between. Here the CDR3 reads CASSYSRFQTGDYNEQFF. For the CDR3, the DNA is TGTGCCAGCAGTTACTCCAGATTTCAGACAGGAGACTACAATGAGCAGTTCTTC.

This clonotype was detected once. The chain uses TRBV14 and TRBJ1-4; D is undetermined. The CDR3 is made up of 17 amino acids. The V gene lost 1 base and the J gene lost 1 base, with 13 bases spanning the gap. In germline, CDR1 is SGHDN, CDR2 FVKESK. The CDR3 loop reads CASSQAPAWRTNEKLFF. Here the CDR3 DNA reads TGTGCCAGCAGCCAAGCCCCTGCGTGGAGAACTAATGAAAAACTGTTTTTT.

This clonotype has just a few counts. V usage is TRBV19 and J usage is TRBJ1-2; 8 bases agree with TRBD1. V was clipped by 7 bases and J by 4 bases; unmatched bases: 14. This CDR3 contains 16 residues. The germline gives CDR1 LNHDA, CDR2 SQIVND (reference sequence). The CDR3 protein is CASIKDRDRNRYGYTF. DNA of the CDR3: TGTGCCAGTATCAAAGACCGGGACAGGAACCGCTATGGCTACACCTTC.

This clonotype occurred a few times. CDR3 DNA: TGTGCCAGCAGCGGGGATACGCAGTATTTT. Protein product: CASSGDTQYF. V gene TRBV28 combines with J gene TRBJ2-3; D gene uncertain. The germline V gene encodes CDR1 MDHEN and CDR2 SYDVKM. CDR3 length equals 10 residues. The V end lost 6 bases, the J end lost 6 bases, and 4 bases lay between the germline ends.

The rearrangement uses TRBV5-6 and TRBJ1-2; D gene uncertain. Germline CDR1 is SGHDT and CDR2 is YYEEEE. Between the trimmed V and J ends, which lost 3 bases and 1 base, there was a span of 10 bases. The CDR3 is made up of 14 amino acids. The CDR3 DNA sequence: TGTGCCAGCAGCTCTGACACCCTTAACTATGGCTACACCTTC. This codes for CASSSDTLNYGYTF. Full variable domain (rest looked up from reference TRBV5-6 and TRBJ1-2): DAGVTQSPTHLIKTRGQQVTLRCSPKSGHDTVSWYQQALGQGPQFIFQYYEEEERQRGNFPDRFSGHQFPNYSSELNVNALLLGDSALYLCASSSDTLNYGYTFGSGTRLTVV.

This chain links TRBV15 with TRBJ1-5; the D gene is possibly TRBD1 (5 bases). Trimming pared 5 bases from V and 5 bases from J, leaving 7 bases between. CDR3 length: 12 amino acids. The germline CDR1 and CDR2 sequences are LNHNV and YYDKDF (reference sequence). The CDR3 nucleotides are TGTGCCACCAGCGACAGTTATCAGCCCCAGCATTTT. Protein: CATSDSYQPQHF. Looking up the rest from reference TRBV15 and TRBJ1-5 gives the full variable domain: DAMVIQNPRYQVTQFGKPVTLSCSQTLNHNVMYWYQQKSSQAPKLLFHYYDKDFNNEADTPDNFQSRRPNTSFCFLDIRSPGLGDTAMYLCATSDSYQPQHFGDGTRLSIL.

There are a few counts of this clonotype. The genes are TRBV24-1 and TRBJ2-3, with 7 bases matching TRBD2. The CDR3 totals 16 residues. Unmatched junction bases numbered 5, after V lost 2 bases and J lost 1 base. Germline assignment: CDR1 KGHDR and CDR2 SFDVKD. CDR3 residues: CATSDSTSRGTDTQYF. The CDR3 DNA follows: TGTGCCACCAGTGATTCGACTAGCAGGGGCACAGATACGCAGTATTTT.

V gene TRBV27 combines with J gene TRBJ1-4; D gene uncertain. The CDR3 is 14 amino acids. The germline V and J ends were trimmed by 7 bases and 4 bases, with 13 bases remaining between them. Germline CDR1 reads MNHEY; CDR2 reads SMNVEV (reference sequence). The CDR3 DNA reads TGTGCCAGCACAACTGGGCGGAGTAATGAAAAACTGTTTTTT. Translated: CASTTGRSNEKLFF. Based on the CDR3 plus reference TRBV27 and TRBJ1-4, the full variable domain is EAQVTQNPRYLITVTGKKLTVTCSQNMNHEYMSWYRQDPGLGLRQIYYSMNVEVTDKGDVPEGYKVSRKEKRNFPLILESPSPNQTSLYFCASTTGRSNEKLFFGSGTQLSVL.

Many counts were recorded for this clonotype. This chain joins TRBV20-1 and TRBJ2-7; 10 bases line up with TRBD1. This CDR3 contains 14 residues. V gave up 4 bases and J gave up 6 bases; unmatched junction bases: 9. Germline V lookup: CDR1 DFQATT, CDR2 SNEGSKA (reference sequence). The DNA for the CDR3 is TGCAGTGCTACTTGGGACAGGGGAGCCTCCGAGCAGTACTTC. This sequence encodes CSATWDRGASEQYF.

This clonotype appeared a few times. The chain is built from TRBV5-5 and TRBJ2-1; the match to TRBD1 covers 8 bases. This CDR3 contains 18 residues. Germline trimming cut 3 bases from V and 9 bases from J; bases unmatched to any gene: 20. Looked up from germline, CDR1 is SGHKS and CDR2 is YYEKEE (reference sequence). The CDR3 spells CASSYGAIPGTGLSEQFF. The CDR3 DNA is TGTGCCAGCAGCTATGGAGCTATCCCCGGGACAGGCCTTTCTGAGCAGTTCTTC.

The chain carries TRBV4-2 and TRBJ1-2; the D is unclear. The germline V gene encodes CDR1 LGHNA and CDR2 YNFKEQ. The CDR3 sequence is 17 residues long. With 0 bases removed from V and 0 bases from J, the gap between germline ends came to 14 bases. The CDR3 protein is CASSQDYRALANYGYTF. CDR3 DNA sequence: TGTGCCAGCAGCCAAGATTATCGGGCTTTAGCTAACTATGGCTACACCTTC.

This chain uses TRBV11-2 with TRBJ2-7; D is tentatively TRBD1 or TRBD2 (5 bases each). The CDR3 extends over 14 amino acids. Germline CDR1 is SGHAT and CDR2 is FQNNGV. Trimming removed 4 bases at V and 2 bases at J, with 12 bases between. The DNA of the CDR3 is TGTGCCAGCAGCTCCCGGGGCCTGGCCTACGAGCAGTACTTC. Amino acid sequence: CASSSRGLAYEQYF.

The chain's CDR3 is CASSPIGNEQFF. The CDR3 bases are TGTGCCAGCAGCCCGATCGGCAATGAGCAGTTCTTC. The chain couples TRBV9 to TRBJ2-1, with unresolved D. Germline CDR1 SGDLS, CDR2 YYNGEE. Trimming cost V 4 bases and J 6 bases, with 8 bases left between them. The CDR3 extends over 12 amino acids. Using reference TRBV9 and TRBJ2-1 for the parts outside the CDR3, the full variable domain is DSGVTQTPKHLITATGQRVTLRCSPRSGDLSVYWYQQSLDQGLQFLIQYYNGEERAKGNILERFSAQQFPDLHSELNLSSLELGDSALYFCASSPIGNEQFFGPGTRLTVL.

This clonotype appeared a few times. The chain is built from TRBV5-1 and TRBJ2-2, with no clear D. Deletions cut 5 bases from V and 5 bases from J, with 10 bases between. The CDR3 loop spans 13 amino acids. In germline, CDR1 is SGHRS, CDR2 YFSETQ. CDR3 region: CASRSLGTGELFF. CDR3 sequence (DNA): TGCGCCAGCAGGTCCCTGGGGACCGGGGAGCTGTTTTTT.

The DNA for the CDR3 is TGTGCCAGCAGGAAGGGCGTGGACTATGGCTACACCTTC. Amino acid sequence: CASRKGVDYGYTF. The genes are TRBV6-2 or TRBV6-3 and TRBJ1-2; D is unclear. V shed 6 bases and J shed 3 bases, with 11 bases lying between them. There are 13 residues in the CDR3. Germline V lookup: CDR1 MNHEY, CDR2 SVGEGT.

This clonotype has more than one count but fewer than ten. The rearrangement uses TRBV2 and TRBJ1-5, with D hard to call. The CDR3 spans 12 residues. V lost 1 base and J 11 bases, leaving 9 bases between the germline ends. The V gene's germline CDR1 is SNHLY and CDR2 FYNNEI. The CDR3 DNA reads TGTGCCAGCAGTGAAGGAATTGGTGCCCAGCATTTT. Its translation is CASSEGIGAQHF.

Only one count was recorded for this clonotype. This chain joins TRBV7-9 and TRBJ2-7; 9 positions agree with TRBD2. CDR3 size: 16 residues. Germline-derived CDR1 and CDR2 are SEHNR and FQNEAQ (reference sequence). Trimming took 3 bases from V and 0 from J; bases not matched to a gene: 6. The CDR3 DNA sequence: TGTGCCAGCAGCTTTAGCGGGGGCCGGAGCTCCTACGAGCAGTACTTC. This gives the protein CASSFSGGRSSYEQYF.

The chain carries TRBV12-5 and TRBJ2-1; D is unresolved. Trimming pared 0 bases from V and 9 bases from J, leaving 3 bases between. Germline loops: CDR1 LGHNT, CDR2 FRNRAP. CDR3 length equals 11 residues. The CDR3 loop is CASGLVFEQFF. In nucleotides, the CDR3 is TGTGCTAGTGGTTTGGTATTTGAGCAGTTCTTC.

This clonotype occurred a few times. The chain carries TRBV6-5 and TRBJ2-1; D not certain. Germline assignment: CDR1 MNHEY and CDR2 SVGAGI. The CDR3 runs to 13 residues. V was trimmed by 5 bases and J by 9 bases, leaving 14 bases between them. In nucleotides, the CDR3 is TGTGCCAGCAGTCCCCGGGTGGTCCGTGAGCAGTTCTTC. It specifies CASSPRVVREQFF.